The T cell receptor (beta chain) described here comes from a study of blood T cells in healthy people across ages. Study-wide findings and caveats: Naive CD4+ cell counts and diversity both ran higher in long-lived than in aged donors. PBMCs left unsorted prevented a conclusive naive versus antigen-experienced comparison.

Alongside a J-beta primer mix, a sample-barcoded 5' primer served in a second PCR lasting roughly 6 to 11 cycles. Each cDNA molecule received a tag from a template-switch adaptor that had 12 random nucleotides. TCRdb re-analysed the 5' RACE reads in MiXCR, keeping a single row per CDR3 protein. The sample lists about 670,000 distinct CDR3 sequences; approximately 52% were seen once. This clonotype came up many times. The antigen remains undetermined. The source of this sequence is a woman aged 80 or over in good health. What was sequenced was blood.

The CDR3 spells CASSQVGTLTDTQYF. Here the CDR3 DNA reads TGTGCCAGCAGCCAAGTTGGGACGCTCACAGATACGCAGTATTTT. The gene calls are TRBV3-1 and TRBJ2-3; D tentatively reads TRBD1 or TRBD2 (5 bases each). CDR3 size: 15 residues. Germline V gives CDR1 LGHDT, CDR2 YNNKEL (reference sequence). Trimming took 1 base from V and 2 from J, leaving 10 bases between them.